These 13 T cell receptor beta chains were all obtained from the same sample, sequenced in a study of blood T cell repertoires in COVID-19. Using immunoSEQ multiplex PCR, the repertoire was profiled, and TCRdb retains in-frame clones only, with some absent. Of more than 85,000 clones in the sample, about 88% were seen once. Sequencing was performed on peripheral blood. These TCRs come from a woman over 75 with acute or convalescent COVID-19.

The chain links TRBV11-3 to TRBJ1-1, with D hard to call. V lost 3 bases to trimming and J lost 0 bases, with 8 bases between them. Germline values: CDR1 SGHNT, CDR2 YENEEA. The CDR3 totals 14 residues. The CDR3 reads CASSFAGMNTEAFF. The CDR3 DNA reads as TGTGCCAGCAGCTTTGCAGGTATGAACACTGAAGCTTTCTTT. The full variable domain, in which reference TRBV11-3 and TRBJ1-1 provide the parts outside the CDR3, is EAGVVQSPRYKIIEKKQPVAFWCNPISGHNTLYWYLQNLGQGPELLIRYENEEAVDDSQLPKDRFSAERLKGVDSTLKIQPAELGDSAVYLCASSFAGMNTEAFFGQGTRLTVV.

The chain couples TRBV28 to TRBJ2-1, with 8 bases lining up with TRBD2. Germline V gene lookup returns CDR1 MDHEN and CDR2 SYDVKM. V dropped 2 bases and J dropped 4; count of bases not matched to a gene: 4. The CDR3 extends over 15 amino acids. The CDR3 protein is CASSLAGGGYNEQFF. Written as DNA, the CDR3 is TGTGCCAGCAGTTTAGCGGGAGGAGGATACAATGAGCAGTTCTTC.

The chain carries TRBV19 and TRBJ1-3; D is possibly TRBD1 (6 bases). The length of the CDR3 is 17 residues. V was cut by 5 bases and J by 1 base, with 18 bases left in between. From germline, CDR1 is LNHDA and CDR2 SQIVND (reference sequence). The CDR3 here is CASSADLRGFSGNTIYF. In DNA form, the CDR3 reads TGTGCCAGTAGTGCCGACCTCAGGGGATTTTCTGGAAACACCATATATTTT.

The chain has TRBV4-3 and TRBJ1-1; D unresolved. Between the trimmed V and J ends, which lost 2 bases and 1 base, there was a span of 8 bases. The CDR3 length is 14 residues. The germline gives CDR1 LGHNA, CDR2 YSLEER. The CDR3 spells CASSQLGGNTEAFF. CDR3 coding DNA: TGCGCCAGCAGCCAACTCGGAGGGAACACTGAAGCTTTCTTT.

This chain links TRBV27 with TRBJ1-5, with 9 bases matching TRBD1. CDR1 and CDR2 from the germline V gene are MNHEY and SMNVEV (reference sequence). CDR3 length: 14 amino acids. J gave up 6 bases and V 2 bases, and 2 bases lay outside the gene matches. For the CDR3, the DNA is TGTGCCAGCAGTTTAACAGGGGGCAGTCAGCCCCAGCATTTT. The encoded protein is CASSLTGGSQPQHF.

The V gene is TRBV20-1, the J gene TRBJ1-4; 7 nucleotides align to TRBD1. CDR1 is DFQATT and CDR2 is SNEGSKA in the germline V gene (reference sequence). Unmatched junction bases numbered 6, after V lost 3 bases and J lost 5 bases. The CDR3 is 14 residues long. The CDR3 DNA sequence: TGCAGTGCTAGTCCGGGGACAGACAATGAAAAACTGTTTTTT. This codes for CSASPGTDNEKLFF.

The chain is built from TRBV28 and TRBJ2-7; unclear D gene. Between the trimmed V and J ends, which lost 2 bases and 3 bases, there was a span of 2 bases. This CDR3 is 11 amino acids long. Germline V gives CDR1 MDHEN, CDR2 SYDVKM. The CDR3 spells CASSLLYEQYF. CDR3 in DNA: TGTGCCAGCAGTTTACTCTACGAGCAGTACTTC.

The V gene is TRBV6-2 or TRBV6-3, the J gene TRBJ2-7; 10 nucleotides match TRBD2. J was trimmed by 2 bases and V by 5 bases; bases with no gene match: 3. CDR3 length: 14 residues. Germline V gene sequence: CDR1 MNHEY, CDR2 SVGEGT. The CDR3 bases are TGTGCCAGCAGTCGAGCGGGAGGGCCCTACGAGCAGTACTTC. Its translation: CASSRAGGPYEQYF.

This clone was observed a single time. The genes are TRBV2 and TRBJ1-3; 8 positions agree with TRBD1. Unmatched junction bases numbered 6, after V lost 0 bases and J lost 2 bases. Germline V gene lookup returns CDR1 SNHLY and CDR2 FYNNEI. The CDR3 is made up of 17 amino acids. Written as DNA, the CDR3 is TGTGCCAGCAGTGAAGCGGGTTCAGGGGGCGCTGGAAACACCATATATTTT. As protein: CASSEAGSGGAGNTIYF.

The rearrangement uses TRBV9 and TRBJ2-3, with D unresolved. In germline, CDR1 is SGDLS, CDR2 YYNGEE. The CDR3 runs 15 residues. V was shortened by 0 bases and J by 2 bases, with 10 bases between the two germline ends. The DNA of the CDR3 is TGTGCCAGCAGCGTAGCCCTAGGAGACACAGATACGCAGTATTTT. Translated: CASSVALGDTDTQYF.

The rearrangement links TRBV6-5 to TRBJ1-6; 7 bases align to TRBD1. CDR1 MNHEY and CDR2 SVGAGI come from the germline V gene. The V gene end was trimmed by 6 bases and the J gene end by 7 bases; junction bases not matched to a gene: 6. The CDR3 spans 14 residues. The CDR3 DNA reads TGTGCCAGCAGGGCCGGGACAGAAAATTCACCCCTCCACTTT. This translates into CASRAGTENSPLHF.

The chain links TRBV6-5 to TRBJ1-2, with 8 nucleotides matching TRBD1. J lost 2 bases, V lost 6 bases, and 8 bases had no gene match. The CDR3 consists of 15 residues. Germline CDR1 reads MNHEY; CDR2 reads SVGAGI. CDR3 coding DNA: TGTGCCAGCAGCAACCCTAGGACAGGGAACTATGGCTACACCTTC. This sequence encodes CASSNPRTGNYGYTF.

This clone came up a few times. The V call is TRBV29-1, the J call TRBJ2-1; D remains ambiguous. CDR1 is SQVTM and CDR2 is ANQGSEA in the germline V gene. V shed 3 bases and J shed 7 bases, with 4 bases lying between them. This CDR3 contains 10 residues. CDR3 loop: CSVERNEQFF. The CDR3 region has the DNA TGCAGCGTTGAGCGGAATGAGCAGTTCTTC.